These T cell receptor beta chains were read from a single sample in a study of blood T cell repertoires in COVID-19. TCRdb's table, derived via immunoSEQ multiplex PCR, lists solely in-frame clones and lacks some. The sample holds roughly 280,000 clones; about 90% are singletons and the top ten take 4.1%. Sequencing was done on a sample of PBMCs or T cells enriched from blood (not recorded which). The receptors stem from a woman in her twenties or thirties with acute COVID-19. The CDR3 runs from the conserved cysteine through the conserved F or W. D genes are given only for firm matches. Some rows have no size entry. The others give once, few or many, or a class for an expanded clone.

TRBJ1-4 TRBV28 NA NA CASSHPTNEKLFF TGTGCCAGCAGTCATCCAACTAATGAAAAACTGTTTTTT
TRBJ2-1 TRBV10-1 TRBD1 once CASRPGTGPYSYNEQFF TGCGCCAGCAGGCCCGGGACAGGGCCTTACTCCTACAATGAGCAGTTCTTC
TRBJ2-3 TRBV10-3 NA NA CAISESTAPGADTQYF TGTGCCATCAGTGAGTCAACGGCCCCAGGGGCAGATACGCAGTATTTT
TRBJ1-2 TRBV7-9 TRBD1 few CASSVGQGWYTF TGTGCCAGCAGCGTCGGACAGGGCTGGTACACCTTC
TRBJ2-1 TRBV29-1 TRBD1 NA CSAIDRGERNEQFF TGCAGCGCTATTGACAGGGGCGAACGCAATGAGCAGTTCTTC
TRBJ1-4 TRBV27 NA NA CASRDTGPYEKLFF TGTGCCAGCAGGGATACAGGGCCATATGAAAAACTGTTTTTT
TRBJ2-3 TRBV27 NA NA CASSSYSDTQYF TGTGCCAGCAGTTCCTACTCAGATACGCAGTATTTT
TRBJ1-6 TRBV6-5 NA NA CASSYSAANNSPLHF TGTGCCAGCAGTTACAGCGCCGCGAATAATTCACCCCTCCACTTT
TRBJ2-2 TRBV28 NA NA CASSFGTGELFF TGTGCCAGCAGTTTCGGTACCGGGGAGCTGTTTTTT
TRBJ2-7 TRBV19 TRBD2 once CASTPTSGVTYEQYF TGTGCCAGCACTCCGACTAGCGGGGTTACCTACGAGCAGTACTTC
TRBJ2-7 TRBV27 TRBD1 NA CASSPSRTGTSYEQYF TGTGCCAGCAGTCCCTCCCGGACAGGGACGTCCTACGAGCAGTACTTC
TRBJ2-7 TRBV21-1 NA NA CASSKGAGQGYEQYF TGTGCCAGCAGCAAAGGTGCCGGACAGGGTTACGAGCAGTACTTC
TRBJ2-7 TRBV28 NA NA CASSPTSNSVYEQYF TGTGCCAGCAGCCCGACATCGAACTCTGTCTACGAGCAGTACTTC
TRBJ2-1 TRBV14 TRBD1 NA CASSQVPGTGDEQFF TGTGCCAGCAGCCAGGTCCCCGGGACAGGGGATGAGCAGTTCTTC
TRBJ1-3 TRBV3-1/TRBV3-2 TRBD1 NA CASSQDTGAGNTIYF TGTGCCAGCAGCCAAGATACAGGGGCTGGAAACACCATATATTTT
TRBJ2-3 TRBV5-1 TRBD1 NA CASSWDSSTDTQYF TGCGCCAGCAGTTGGGACAGCTCCACAGATACGCAGTATTTT
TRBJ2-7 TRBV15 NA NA CATSRGGDYYEQYF TGTGCCACCAGCAGAGGGGGTGACTACTACGAGCAGTACTTC
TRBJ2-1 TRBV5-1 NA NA CASSLAKGADLYNEQFF TGCGCCAGCAGCTTGGCCAAAGGGGCCGACCTTTACAATGAGCAGTTCTTC
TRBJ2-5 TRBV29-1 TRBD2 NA CSVQPGLATETQYF TGCAGCGTTCAACCGGGACTAGCGACGGAGACCCAGTACTTC
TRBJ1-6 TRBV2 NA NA CASSVRRDNSPLHF TGTGCCAGCAGTGTAAGACGGGATAATTCACCCCTCCACTTT
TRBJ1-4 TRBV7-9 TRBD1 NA CASSGQGELSEKLFF TGTGCCAGCAGCGGACAGGGGGAATTGAGTGAAAAACTGTTTTTT
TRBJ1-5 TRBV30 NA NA CACTTGKGSNQPQHF TGTGCCTGTACAACAGGGAAAGGGAGCAATCAGCCCCAGCATTTT
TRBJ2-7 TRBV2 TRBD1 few CASTYDRGRTYF TGTGCCAGCACCTACGACAGGGGCCGCACGTACTTC
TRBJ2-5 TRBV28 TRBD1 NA CASSSSGQSQETQYF TGTGCCAGCAGTTCATCGGGACAGAGCCAAGAGACCCAGTACTTC
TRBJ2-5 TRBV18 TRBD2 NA CASSPLLASQETQYF TGTGCCAGCTCACCTCTACTAGCGAGTCAAGAGACCCAGTACTTC
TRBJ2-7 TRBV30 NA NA CAWSASGNEQYF TGTGCCTGGAGTGCGTCGGGGAACGAGCAGTACTTC
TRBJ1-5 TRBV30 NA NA CAWSVGGNQPQHF TGTGCCTGGAGTGTGGGAGGCAATCAGCCCCAGCATTTT
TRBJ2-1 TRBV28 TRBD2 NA CASSFPPTSALYNEQFF TGTGCCAGCAGTTTCCCCCCGACTAGCGCGCTTTACAATGAGCAGTTCTTC
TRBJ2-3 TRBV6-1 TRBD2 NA CASSEGPGLAGATDTQYF TGTGCCAGCAGTGAAGGACCGGGACTAGCGGGAGCAACAGATACGCAGTATTTT
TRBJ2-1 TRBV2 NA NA CASRGLGYNEQFF TGTGCCAGCAGGGGGCTCGGTTACAATGAGCAGTTCTTC
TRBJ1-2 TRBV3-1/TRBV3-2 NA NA CASSQEGPAGYTF TGTGCCAGCAGCCAAGAGGGGCCGGCGGGCTACACCTTC
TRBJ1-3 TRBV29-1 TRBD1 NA CSVEDVGGDRGRSGNTIYF TGCAGCGTTGAAGACGTTGGTGGGGACAGGGGGCGGTCGGGAAACACCATATATTTT
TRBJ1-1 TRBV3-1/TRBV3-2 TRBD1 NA CASSPTAGGTEAFF TGTGCCAGCAGCCCTACTGCAGGGGGCACTGAAGCTTTCTTT
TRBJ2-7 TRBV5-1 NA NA CASSLATVGGMYEQYF TGCGCCAGCAGCTTGGCCACGGTGGGAGGAATGTACGAGCAGTACTTC
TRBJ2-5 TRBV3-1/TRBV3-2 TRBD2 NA CASSQVGGSVGTQYF TGTGCCAGCAGCCAAGTCGGCGGGAGTGTCGGGACCCAGTACTTC
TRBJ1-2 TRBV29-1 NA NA CSVSKPEAMAFAF TGCAGCGTTTCCAAACCTGAGGCTATGGCTTTCGCCTTC
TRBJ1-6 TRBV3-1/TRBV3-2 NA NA CASSQQEGLNYSPLHF TGTGCCAGCAGCCAACAAGAGGGCCTGAACTACTCACCCCTCCACTTT
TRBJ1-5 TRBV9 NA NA CASSVEGYSNQPQHF TGTGCCAGCAGCGTAGAGGGGTATAGCAATCAGCCCCAGCATTTT
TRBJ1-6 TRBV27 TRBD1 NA CASTPGQINSPLHF TGTGCCAGCACTCCGGGACAGATTAATTCACCCCTCCACTTT
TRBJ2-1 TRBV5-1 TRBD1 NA CASSFTGEDYNEQFF TGCGCCAGCAGCTTTACAGGGGAAGATTACAATGAGCAGTTCTTC
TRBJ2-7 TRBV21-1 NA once CASNRSGNSYEQYF TGTGCCAGCAATCGTAGCGGGAACTCCTACGAGCAGTACTTC
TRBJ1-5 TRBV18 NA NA CASSPQESGNQPQHF TGTGCCAGCTCACCGCAGGAATCGGGCAATCAGCCCCAGCATTTT
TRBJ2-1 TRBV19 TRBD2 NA CASSWTSGESSYNEQFF TGTGCCAGTAGTTGGACTAGCGGAGAAAGCTCCTACAATGAGCAGTTCTTC
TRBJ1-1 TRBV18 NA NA CASSLVEGISTRNTEAFF TGTGCCAGCTCCCTAGTAGAAGGAATTTCAACCCGGAACACTGAAGCTTTCTTT
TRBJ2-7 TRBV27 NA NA CASHGRVSYEQYF TGTGCCAGCCACGGGCGGGTCTCCTACGAGCAGTACTTC
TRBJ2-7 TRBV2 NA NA CASRGLGTETYEQYF TGTGCCAGCAGGGGACTCGGGACAGAGACCTACGAGCAGTACTTC
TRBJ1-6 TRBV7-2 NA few CASTGQGAQGGSPLHF TGTGCCAGCACGGGCCAAGGGGCCCAGGGCGGTTCACCCCTCCACTTT
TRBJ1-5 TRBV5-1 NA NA CASSPAAGDGQPQHF TGCGCCAGCAGCCCGGCGGCGGGGGACGGGCAGCCCCAGCATTTT
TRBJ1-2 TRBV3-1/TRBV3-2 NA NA CASSQDGNGYTF TGTGCCAGCAGCCAAGACGGGAATGGCTACACCTTC
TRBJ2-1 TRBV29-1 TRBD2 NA CSVDRIAGEEQFF TGCAGCGTTGATCGAATAGCGGGGGAAGAGCAGTTCTTC